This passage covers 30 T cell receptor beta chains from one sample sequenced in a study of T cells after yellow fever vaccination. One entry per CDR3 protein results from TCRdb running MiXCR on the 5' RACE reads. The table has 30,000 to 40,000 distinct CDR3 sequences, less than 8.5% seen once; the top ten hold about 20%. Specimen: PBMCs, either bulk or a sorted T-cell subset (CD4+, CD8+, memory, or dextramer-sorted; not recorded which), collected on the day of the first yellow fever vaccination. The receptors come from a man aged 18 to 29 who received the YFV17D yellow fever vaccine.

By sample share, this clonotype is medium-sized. CDR3 in amino acids: CASSFTNLAGNGEKLFF. The CDR3, as DNA: TGTGCCAGCAGTTTTACCAACCTTGCAGGGAACGGTGAAAAACTGTTTTTT. The rearrangement uses TRBV12-3 or TRBV12-4 and TRBJ1-4; TRBD1 is a possible D gene (5 bases). The V end lost 3 bases, the J end lost 7 bases, and 21 bases lay between the germline ends. The CDR3 has 17 residues.

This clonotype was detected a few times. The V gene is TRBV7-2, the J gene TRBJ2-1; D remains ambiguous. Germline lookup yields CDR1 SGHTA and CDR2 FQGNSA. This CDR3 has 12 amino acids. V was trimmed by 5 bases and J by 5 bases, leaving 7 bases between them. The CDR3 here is CASSQFNNEQFF. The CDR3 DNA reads TGTGCCAGCAGCCAATTCAACAATGAGCAGTTCTTC.

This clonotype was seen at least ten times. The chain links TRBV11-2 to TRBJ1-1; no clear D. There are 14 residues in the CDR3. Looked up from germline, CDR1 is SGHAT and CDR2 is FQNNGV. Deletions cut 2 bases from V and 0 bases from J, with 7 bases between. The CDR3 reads CASSLSRVNTEAFF. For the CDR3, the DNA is TGTGCCAGCAGCTTATCTCGAGTGAACACTGAAGCTTTCTTT.

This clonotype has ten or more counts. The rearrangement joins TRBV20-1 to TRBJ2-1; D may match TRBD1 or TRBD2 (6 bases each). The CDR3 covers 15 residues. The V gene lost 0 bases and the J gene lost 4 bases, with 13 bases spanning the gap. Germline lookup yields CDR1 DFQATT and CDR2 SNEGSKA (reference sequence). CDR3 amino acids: CSARDRGRWYNEQFF. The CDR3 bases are TGCAGTGCTAGAGATCGGGGGCGGTGGTACAATGAGCAGTTCTTC.

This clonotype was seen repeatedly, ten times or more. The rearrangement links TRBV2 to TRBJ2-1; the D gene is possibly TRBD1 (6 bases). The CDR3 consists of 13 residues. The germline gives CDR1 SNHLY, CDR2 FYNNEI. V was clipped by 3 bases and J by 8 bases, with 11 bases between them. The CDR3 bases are TGTGCCAGCAGTGATTTGCCAGGGGATGAGCAGTTCTTC. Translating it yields CASSDLPGDEQFF. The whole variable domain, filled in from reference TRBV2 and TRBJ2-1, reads EPEVTQTPSHQVTQMGQEVILRCVPISNHLYFYWYRQILGQKVEFLVSFYNNEISEKSEIFDDQFSVERPDGSNFTLKIRSTKLEDSAMYFCASSDLPGDEQFFGPGTRLTVL.

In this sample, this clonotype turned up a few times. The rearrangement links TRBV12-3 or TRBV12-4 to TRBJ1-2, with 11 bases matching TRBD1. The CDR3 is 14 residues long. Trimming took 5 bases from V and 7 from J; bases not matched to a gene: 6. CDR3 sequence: CASSRDRGKGGYTF. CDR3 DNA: TGTGCCAGCAGTCGGGACAGGGGGAAAGGTGGCTACACCTTC.

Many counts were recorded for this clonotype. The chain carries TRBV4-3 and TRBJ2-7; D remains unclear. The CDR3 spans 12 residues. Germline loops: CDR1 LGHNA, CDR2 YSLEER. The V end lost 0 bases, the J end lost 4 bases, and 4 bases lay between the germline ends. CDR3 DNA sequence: TGCGCCAGCAGCCAAGACAGGTACGAGCAGTACTTC. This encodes CASSQDRYEQYF.

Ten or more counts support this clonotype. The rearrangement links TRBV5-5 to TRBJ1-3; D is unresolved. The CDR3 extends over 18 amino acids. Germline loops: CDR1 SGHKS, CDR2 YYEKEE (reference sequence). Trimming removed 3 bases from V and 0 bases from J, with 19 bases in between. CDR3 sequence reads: CASSSMIVGRISGNTIYF. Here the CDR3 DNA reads TGTGCCAGCAGCTCGATGATAGTCGGACGGATCTCTGGAAACACCATATATTTT.

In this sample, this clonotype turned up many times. CDR3: CSARLAGGHETQYF. CDR3 nucleotide sequence: TGCAGTGCCCGGCTAGCGGGGGGGCATGAGACCCAGTACTTC. The rearrangement joins TRBV20-1 to TRBJ2-5; 12 nucleotides match TRBD2. Trimming took 6 bases from V and 5 from J; bases not matched to a gene: 7. Germline CDR1 DFQATT, CDR2 SNEGSKA (reference sequence). The CDR3 is 14 residues long.

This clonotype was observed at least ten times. CDR3 coding DNA: TGTGCCAGCAGCTTGGACGGGAACTCTGGAAACACCATATATTTT. Its protein product is CASSLDGNSGNTIYF. The V and J genes are TRBV7-9 and TRBJ1-3; D remains unclear. Germline V gives CDR1 SEHNR, CDR2 FQNEAQ (reference sequence). The CDR3 consists of 15 residues. Trimming took 3 bases from V and 0 from J, leaving 9 bases between them.

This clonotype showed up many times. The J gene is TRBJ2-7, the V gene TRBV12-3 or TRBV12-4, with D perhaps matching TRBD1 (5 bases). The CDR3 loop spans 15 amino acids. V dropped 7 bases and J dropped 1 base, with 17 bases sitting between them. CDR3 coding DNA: TGTGCCAGCACCATGGGGCACGGAAGTTCCTACGAGCAGTACTTC. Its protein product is CASTMGHGSSYEQYF.

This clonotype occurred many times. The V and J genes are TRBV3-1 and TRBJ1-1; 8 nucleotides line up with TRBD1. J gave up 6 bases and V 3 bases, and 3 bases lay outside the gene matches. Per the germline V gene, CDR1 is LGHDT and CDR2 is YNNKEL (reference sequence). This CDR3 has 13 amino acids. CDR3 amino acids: CASSQTGDAEAFF. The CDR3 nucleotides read TGTGCCAGCAGCCAGACAGGGGACGCTGAAGCTTTCTTT.

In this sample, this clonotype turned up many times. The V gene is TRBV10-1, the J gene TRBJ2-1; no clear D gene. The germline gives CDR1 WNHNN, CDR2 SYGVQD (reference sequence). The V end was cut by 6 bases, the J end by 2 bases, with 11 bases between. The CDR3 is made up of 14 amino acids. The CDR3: CASSLYRAYNEQFF. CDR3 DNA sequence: TGCGCCAGCAGCCTATATCGGGCCTACAATGAGCAGTTCTTC.

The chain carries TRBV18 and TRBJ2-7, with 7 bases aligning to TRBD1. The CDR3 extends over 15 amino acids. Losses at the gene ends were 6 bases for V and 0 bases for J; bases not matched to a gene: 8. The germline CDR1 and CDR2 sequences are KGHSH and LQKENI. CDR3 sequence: CASSPSGQVSYEQYF. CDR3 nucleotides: TGTGCCAGCTCGCCCTCAGGACAGGTCTCCTACGAGCAGTACTTC.

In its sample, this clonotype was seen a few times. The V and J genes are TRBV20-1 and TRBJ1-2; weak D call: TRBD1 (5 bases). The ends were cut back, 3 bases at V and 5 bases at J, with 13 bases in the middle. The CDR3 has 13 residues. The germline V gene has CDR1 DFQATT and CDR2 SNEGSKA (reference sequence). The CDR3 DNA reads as TGCAGTGCTAGTTTGACAGCTTTTTATGGCTACACCTTC. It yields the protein CSASLTAFYGYTF.

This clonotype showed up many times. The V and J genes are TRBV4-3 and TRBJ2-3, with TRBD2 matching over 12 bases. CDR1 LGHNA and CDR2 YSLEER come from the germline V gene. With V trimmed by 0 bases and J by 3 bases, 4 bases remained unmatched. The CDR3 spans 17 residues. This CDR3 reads CASSQELAGGPTDTQYF. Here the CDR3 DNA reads TGCGCCAGCAGCCAAGAACTAGCGGGGGGCCCGACAGATACGCAGTATTTT.

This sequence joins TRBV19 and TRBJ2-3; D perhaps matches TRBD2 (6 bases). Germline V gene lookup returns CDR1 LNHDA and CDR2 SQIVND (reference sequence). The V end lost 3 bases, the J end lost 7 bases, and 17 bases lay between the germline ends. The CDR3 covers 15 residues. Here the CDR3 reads CASSINGGKLHTQYF. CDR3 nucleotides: TGTGCCAGTAGTATCAACGGGGGAAAATTACATACGCAGTATTTT.

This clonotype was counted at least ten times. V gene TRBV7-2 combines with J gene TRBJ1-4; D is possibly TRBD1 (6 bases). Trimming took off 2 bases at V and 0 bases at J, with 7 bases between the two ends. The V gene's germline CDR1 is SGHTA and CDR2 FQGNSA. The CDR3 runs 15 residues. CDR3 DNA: TGTGCCAGCAGCTTAACAGGGTCAACTAATGAAAAACTGTTTTTT. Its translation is CASSLTGSTNEKLFF. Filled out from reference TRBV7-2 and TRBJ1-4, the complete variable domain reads GAGVSQSPSNKVTEKGKDVELRCDPISGHTALYWYRQSLGQGLEFLIYFQGNSAPDKSGLPSDRFSAERTGGSVSTLTIQRTQQEDSAVYLCASSLTGSTNEKLFFGSGTQLSVL.

The CDR3 loop is CASSQDRDSSGANVLTF. For the CDR3, the DNA is TGTGCCAGCAGCCAAGATCGGGACAGCTCTGGGGCCAACGTCCTGACTTTC. The J gene is TRBJ2-6, the V gene TRBV4-2, with TRBD1 matching 7 bases. Germline values: CDR1 LGHNA, CDR2 YNFKEQ. The junction had 2 bases not matched to a gene; V was cut back by 0 bases and J by 0 bases. CDR3 length: 17 residues.

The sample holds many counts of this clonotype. The chain's CDR3 is CASSRTGSNTGELFF. In DNA, the CDR3 is TGTGCCAGCAGCCGGACGGGTTCTAACACCGGGGAGCTGTTTTTT. The chain has TRBV9 and TRBJ2-2, with D unclear. This CDR3 spans 15 amino acids. CDR1 is SGDLS and CDR2 is YYNGEE in the germline V gene. Trimming removed 4 bases from V and 2 bases from J, with 12 bases in between.

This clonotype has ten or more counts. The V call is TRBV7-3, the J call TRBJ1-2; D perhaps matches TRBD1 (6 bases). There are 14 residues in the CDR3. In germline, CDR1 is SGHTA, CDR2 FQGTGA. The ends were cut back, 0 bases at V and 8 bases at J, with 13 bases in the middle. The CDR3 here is CASSLTGPGEGYTF. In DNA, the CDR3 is TGTGCCAGCAGCTTAACGGGGCCAGGGGAAGGCTACACCTTC.

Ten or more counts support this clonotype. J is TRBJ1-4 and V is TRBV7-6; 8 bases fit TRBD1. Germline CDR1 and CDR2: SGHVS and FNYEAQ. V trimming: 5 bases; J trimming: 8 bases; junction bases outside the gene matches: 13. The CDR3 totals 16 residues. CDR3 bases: TGTGCCAGCAGCCCGTCGCAGGGGGCTTCGCAGGAAAAACTGTTTTTT. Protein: CASSPSQGASQEKLFF.

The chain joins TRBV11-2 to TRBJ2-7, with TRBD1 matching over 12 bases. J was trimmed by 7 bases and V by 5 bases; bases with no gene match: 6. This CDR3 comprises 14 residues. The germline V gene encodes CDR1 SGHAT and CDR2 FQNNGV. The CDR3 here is CASSPRDRGLEQYF. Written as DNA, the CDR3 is TGTGCCAGCAGCCCGCGGGACAGGGGGCTTGAGCAGTACTTC. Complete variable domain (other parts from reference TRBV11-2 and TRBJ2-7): EAGVAQSPRYKIIEKRQSVAFWCNPISGHATLYWYQQILGQGPKLLIQFQNNGVVDDSQLPKDRFSAERLKGVDSTLKIQPAKLEDSAVYLCASSPRDRGLEQYFGPGTRLTVT.

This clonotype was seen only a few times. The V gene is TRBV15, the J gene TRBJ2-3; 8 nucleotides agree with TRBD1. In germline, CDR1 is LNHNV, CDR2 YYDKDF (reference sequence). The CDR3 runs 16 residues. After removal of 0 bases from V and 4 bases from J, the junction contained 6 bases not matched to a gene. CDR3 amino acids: CATSREEDREPDTQYF. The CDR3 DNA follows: TGTGCCACCAGCAGAGAAGAGGACAGGGAGCCAGATACGCAGTATTTT.

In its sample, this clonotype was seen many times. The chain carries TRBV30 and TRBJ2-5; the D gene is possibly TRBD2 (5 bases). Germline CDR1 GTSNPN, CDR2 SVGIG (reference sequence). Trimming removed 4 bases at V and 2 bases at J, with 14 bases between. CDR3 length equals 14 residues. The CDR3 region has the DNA TGTGCCTGGAACCGGGGATTAGATCAAGAGACCCAGTACTTC. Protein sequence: CAWNRGLDQETQYF.

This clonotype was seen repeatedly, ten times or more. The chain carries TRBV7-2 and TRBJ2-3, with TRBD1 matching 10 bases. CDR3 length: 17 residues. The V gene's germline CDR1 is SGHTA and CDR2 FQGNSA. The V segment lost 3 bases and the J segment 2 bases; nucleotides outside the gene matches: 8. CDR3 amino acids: CASSFRTGGSNTDTQYF. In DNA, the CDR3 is TGTGCCAGCAGCTTTAGGACAGGGGGATCTAACACAGATACGCAGTATTTT.

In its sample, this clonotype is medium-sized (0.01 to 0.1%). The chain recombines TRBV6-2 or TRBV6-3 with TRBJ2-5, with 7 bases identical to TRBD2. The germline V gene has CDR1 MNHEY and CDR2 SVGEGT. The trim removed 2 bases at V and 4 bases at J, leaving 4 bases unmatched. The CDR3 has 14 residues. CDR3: CASSYEGGVETQYF. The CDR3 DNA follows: TGTGCCAGCAGTTACGAGGGAGGGGTAGAGACCCAGTACTTC.

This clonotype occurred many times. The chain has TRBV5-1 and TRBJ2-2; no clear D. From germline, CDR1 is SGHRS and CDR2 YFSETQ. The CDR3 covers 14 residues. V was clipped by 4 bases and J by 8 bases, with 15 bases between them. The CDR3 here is CASSQSGVSGELFF. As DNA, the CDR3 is TGCGCCAGCAGCCAGTCAGGAGTTTCAGGGGAGCTGTTTTTT. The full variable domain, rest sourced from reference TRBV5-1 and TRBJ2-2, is KAGVTQTPRYLIKTRGQQVTLSCSPISGHRSVSWYQQTPGQGLQFLFEYFSETQRNKGNFPGRFSGRQFSNSRSEMNVSTLELGDSALYLCASSQSGVSGELFFGEGSRLTVL.

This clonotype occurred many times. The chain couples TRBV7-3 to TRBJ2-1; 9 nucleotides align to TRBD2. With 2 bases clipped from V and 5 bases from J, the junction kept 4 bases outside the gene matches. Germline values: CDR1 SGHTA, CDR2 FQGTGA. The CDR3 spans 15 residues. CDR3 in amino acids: CASSLSSGEHNEQFF. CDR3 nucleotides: TGTGCCAGCAGCTTATCTAGCGGGGAACACAATGAGCAGTTCTTC.

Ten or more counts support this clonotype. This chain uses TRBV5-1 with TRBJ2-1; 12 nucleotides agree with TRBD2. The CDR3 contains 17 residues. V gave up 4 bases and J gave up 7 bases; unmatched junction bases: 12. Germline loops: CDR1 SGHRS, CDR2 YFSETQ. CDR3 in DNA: TGCGCCAGCAGCGCACAGGGGTTTGGACTAGCGGGGAATGAGCAGTTCTTC. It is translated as CASSAQGFGLAGNEQFF.